This T cell receptor beta chain was identified during a study of T-cell reconstitution after alpha-beta-depleted transplantation in children. Broader study findings: After transplant, at about two months, alpha-beta T cells were reportedly derived from several hundred expanded graft clones. The study traced high day-60 TCRbeta diversity in some patients to surviving recipient T cells and thymic progenitors.

Germline V gene data show CDR1 as ENHRY and CDR2 as SYGVKD. The length of the CDR3 is 15 residues. The ends lost 0 bases at V and 0 bases at J; junction bases unmatched: 0. In its sample, this clonotype was seen many times. Its antigen remains unknown. The TCRbeta library was prepared with unique molecular identifiers. In TCRdb, the PCR reads were re-called with MiXCR into one record per CDR3 protein. The sample has about 110,000 distinct CDR3 sequences, about 6% seen once. This sample comprised PBMCs, mostly from graft donor cells, obtained 360 days after TCRalphabeta/CD19-depleted stem cell transplant. The TCR comes from a male patient aged 2 to 9 who had a stem cell transplant for acute lymphoblastic leukemia, so the T cells may come from the graft donor. The rearrangement uses TRBV10-3 and TRBJ2-3, with 7 positions matching TRBD1. In DNA, the CDR3 is TGTGCCATCAGTGAGTCCAGGGGGAGCACAGATACGCAGTATTTT. Its translation: CAISESRGSTDTQYF.